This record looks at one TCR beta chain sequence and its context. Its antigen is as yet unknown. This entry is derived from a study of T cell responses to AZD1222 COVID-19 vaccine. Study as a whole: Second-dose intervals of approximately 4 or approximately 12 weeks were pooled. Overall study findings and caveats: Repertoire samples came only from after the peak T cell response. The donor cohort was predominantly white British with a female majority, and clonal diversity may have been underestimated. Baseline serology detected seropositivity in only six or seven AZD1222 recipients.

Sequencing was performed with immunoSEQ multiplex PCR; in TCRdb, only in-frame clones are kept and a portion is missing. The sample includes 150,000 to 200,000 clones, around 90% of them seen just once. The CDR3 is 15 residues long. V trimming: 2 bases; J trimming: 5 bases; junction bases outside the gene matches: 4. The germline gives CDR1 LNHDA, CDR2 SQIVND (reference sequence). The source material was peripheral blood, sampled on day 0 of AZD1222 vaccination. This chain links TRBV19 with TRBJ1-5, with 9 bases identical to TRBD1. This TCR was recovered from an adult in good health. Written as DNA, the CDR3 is TGTGCCAGTAGTATAATTGGACAGGGGCATCAGCCCCAGCATTTT. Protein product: CASSIIGQGHQPQHF.